This record covers a single TCR beta chain. From germline, CDR1 is SQVTM and CDR2 ANQGSEA. The V and J ends lost 6 bases and 4 bases, in that order; junction bases with no gene match: 5. This CDR3 is 13 amino acids long. This sample was included in a study of blood T cell repertoires in COVID-19. Study as a whole: COVID-19 samples, acute and convalescent, were from the United States, Italy and Spain. Sample material is recorded as cDNA or gDNA derived from T cells, B-cell-depleted T cells, or PBMCs.

Original processing methods: The authors estimated nucleated cell counts from reference gene primer amplification. Assay used: immunoSEQ multiplex PCR; TCRdb lists only in-frame clones, some missing. V and J calls and clone size are those listed in that table; D and trimming were worked out from the DNA. The sample gives about 300,000 clones, around 87% of which show up once; around 1.5% is in the top ten. The TCR sequence derives from a woman aged 40 to 50 who had recovered from COVID-19. V gene TRBV29-1 combines with J gene TRBJ1-5; 8 bases line up with TRBD1. The material sequenced was peripheral blood. The CDR3: CSVATGGNQPQHF. As DNA, the CDR3 is TGCAGCGTAGCTACAGGGGGAAATCAGCCCCAGCATTTT.